In this sample, the clone carrying this TCR beta chain turned up many times. The data belong to a study of T cells in Graves' hyperthyroidism and ophthalmopathy. Amplification of TCR beta CDR3 regions used RNA as the template. Primed by the HTBI set, a first-round RT-PCR was run on the TCR CDR3. In TCRdb, the multiplex PCR reads were re-called with MiXCR into one record per CDR3 protein. The sample has about 420,000 distinct CDR3 sequences, approximately 14% seen once. For Graves' hyperthyroidism to be stable, ophthalmopathy could not progress within 18 months. This receptor was identified in a woman under 30 with Graves' hyperthyroidism. The sequencing input was blood.

CDR3 sequence: CASSGRDEETQYF. CDR3 nucleotides: TGTGCCAGCAGTGGGAGGGACGAAGAGACCCAGTACTTC. V usage is TRBV28 and J usage is TRBJ2-5, with 7 bases identical to TRBD2. The germline CDR1 and CDR2 sequences are MDHEN and SYDVKM. This CDR3 comprises 13 residues. After removal of 5 bases from V and 3 bases from J, the junction contained 3 bases not matched to a gene. The variable domain in full, completed from reference TRBV28 and TRBJ2-5, reads DVKVTQSSRYLVKRTGEKVFLECVQDMDHENMFWYRQDPGLGLRLIYFSYDVKMKEKGDIPEGYSVSREKKERFSLILESASTNQTSMYLCASSGRDEETQYFGPGTRLLVL.